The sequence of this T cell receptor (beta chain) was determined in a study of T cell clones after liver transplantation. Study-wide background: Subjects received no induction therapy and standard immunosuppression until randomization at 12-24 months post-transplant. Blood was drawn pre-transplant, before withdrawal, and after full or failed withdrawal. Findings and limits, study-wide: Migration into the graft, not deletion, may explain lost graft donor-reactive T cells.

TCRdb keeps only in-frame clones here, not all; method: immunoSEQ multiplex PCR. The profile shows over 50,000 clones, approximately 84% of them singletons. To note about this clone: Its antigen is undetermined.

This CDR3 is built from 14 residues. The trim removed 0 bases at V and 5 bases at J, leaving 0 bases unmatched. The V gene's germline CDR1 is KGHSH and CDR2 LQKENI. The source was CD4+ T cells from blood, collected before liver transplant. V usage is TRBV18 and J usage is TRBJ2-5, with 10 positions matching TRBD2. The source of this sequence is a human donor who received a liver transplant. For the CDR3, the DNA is TGTGCCAGCTCACCACCTAGCGGGGGGGAGACCCAGTACTTC. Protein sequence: CASSPPSGGETQYF.